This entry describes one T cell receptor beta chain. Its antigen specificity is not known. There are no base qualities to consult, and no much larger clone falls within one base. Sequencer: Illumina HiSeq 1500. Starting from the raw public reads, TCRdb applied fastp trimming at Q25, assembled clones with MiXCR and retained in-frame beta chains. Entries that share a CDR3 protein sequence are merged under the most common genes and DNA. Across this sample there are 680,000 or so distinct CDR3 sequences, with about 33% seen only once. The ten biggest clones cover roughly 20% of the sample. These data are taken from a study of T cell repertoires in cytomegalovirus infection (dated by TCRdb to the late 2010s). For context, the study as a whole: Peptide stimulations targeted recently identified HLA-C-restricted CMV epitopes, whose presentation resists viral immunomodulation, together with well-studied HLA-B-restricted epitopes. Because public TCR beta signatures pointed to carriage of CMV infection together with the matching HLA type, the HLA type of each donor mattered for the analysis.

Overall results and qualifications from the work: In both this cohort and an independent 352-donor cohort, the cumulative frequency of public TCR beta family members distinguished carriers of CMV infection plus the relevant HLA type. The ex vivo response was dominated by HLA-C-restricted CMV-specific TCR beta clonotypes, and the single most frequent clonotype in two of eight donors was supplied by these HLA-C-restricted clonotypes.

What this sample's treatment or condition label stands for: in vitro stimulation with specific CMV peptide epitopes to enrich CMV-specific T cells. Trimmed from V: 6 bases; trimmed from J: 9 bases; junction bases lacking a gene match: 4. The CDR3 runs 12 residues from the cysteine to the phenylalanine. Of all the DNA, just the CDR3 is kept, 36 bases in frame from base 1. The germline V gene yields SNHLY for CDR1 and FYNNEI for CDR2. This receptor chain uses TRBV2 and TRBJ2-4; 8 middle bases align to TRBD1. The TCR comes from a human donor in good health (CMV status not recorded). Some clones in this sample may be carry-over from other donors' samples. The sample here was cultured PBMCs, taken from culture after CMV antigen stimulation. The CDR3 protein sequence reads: CASRDRDGIQYF. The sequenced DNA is TGTGCCAGCAGGGACAGGGACGGCATTCAGTACTTC. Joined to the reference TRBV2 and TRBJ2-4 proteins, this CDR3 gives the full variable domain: EPEVTQTPSHQVTQMGQEVILRCVPISNHLYFYWYRQILGQKVEFLVSFYNNEISEKSEIFDDQFSVERPDGSNFTLKIRSTKLEDSAMYFCASRDRDGIQYFGAGTRLSVL.